These T cell receptor beta chains were read from a single sample in a study of cytomegalovirus exposure and HLA in healthy donors. The protocol was immunoSEQ multiplex PCR, while the TCRdb copy is restricted to in-frame clones and leaves out a portion. In the table there are 150,000 to 200,000 clones, 85% of which are singletons. The sample taken for sequencing was PBMCs. All receptors come from a man aged 25-45 years in good health and CMV-seropositive. CDR3s include the opening cysteine and the closing phenylalanine or tryptophan. Fields, in order: J gene, V gene, CDR3 protein.

TRBJ1-1 TRBV19 CASSIGGQYTEAFF
TRBJ1-2 TRBV6-5 CASSPDRGRSYGYTF
TRBJ2-7 TRBV19 CASSVGTGGLYEQYF
TRBJ2-7 TRBV10-2 CASYGGVAYEQYF
TRBJ1-6 TRBV10-1 CASKGQGYNSPLHF
TRBJ1-6 TRBV7-3 CASSLNGGGRNSPLHF
TRBJ2-4 TRBV21-1 CASSIYIGQAKNIQYF
TRBJ2-7 TRBV7-3 CASSLGQGTSGGPYEQYF
TRBJ2-5 TRBV5-4 CASSSTGLVQETQYF
TRBJ1-1 TRBV29-1 CSTWTDEAFF
TRBJ2-7 TRBV13 CASSFRGFSYEQYF
TRBJ1-2 TRBV27 CASSFRQGARGYTF
TRBJ1-2 TRBV2 CASSEGLADYGYTF
TRBJ2-1 TRBV6-5 CASSSPYIDNEQFF
TRBJ1-4 TRBV9 CASSVGEGNEKLFF
TRBJ2-5 TRBV4-1 CASSHLPPPGLGPAYF
TRBJ1-2 TRBV7-9 CASSRTGSRNYGYTF
TRBJ2-7 TRBV13 CASSLGGTGNHYEQYF
TRBJ2-5 TRBV18 CASSRLAGLEETQYF
TRBJ1-1 TRBV27 CASSWDREGFTEAFF
TRBJ2-7 TRBV5-1 CASSLALARSGEQYF
TRBJ2-5 TRBV5-1 CASSLAEGVRLQETQYF
TRBJ1-5 TRBV4-1 CASSQRQNQPQHF
TRBJ2-2 TRBV6-4 CASSAVGGTTGELFF
TRBJ2-2 TRBV13 CASSSEGHTGELFF
TRBJ1-2 TRBV7-9 CASSSVRDRASLNYGYTF
TRBJ2-3 TRBV2 CASCTEGLATDTQYF
TRBJ1-2 TRBV9 CASNDGTSYGYTF
TRBJ1-5 TRBV4-1 CASSQGPGQGSFSNQPQHF
TRBJ1-5 TRBV6-1 CASIRTGDQPQHF
TRBJ2-3 TRBV9 CASSVLAGGLTDTQYF
TRBJ2-4 TRBV7-9 CASSLQGSAKNIQYF
TRBJ2-1 TRBV30 CAWSASAPGGEQFF
TRBJ1-2 TRBV5-1 CASRVTGPNYGYTF
TRBJ1-1 TRBV2 CASSVSEAFF
TRBJ2-7 TRBV6-1 CASRAPGQGLYEQYF
TRBJ1-6 TRBV27 CASSPRGVYNSPLHF
TRBJ2-7 TRBV4-3 CASSQESGPTYEQYF
TRBJ1-2 TRBV27 CASSPLGTAPPDYGYTF
TRBJ2-7 TRBV6-5 CASSATASYEQYF